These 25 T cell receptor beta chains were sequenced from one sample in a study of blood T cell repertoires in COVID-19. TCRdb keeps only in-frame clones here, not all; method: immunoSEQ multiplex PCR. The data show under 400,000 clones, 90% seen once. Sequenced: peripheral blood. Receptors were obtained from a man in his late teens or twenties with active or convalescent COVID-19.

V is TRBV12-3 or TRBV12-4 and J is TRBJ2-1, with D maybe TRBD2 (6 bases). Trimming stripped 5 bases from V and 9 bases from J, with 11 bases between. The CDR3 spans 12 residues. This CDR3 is CASSSRRGEQFF. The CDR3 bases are TGTGCCAGCAGTAGCCGGAGGGGTGAGCAGTTCTTC.

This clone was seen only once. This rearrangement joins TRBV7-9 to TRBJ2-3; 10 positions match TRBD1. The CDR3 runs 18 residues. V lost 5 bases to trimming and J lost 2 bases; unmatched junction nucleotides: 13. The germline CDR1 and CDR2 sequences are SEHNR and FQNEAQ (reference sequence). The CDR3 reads CASSPGTGADFNTDTQYF. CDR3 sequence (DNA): TGTGCCAGCAGCCCCGGGACAGGGGCCGACTTTAACACAGATACGCAGTATTTT. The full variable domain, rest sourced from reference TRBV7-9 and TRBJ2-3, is DTGVSQNPRHKITKRGQNVTFRCDPISEHNRLYWYRQTLGQGPEFLTYFQNEAQLEKSRLLSDRFSAERPKGSFSTLEIQRTEQGDSAMYLCASSPGTGADFNTDTQYFGPGTRLTVL.

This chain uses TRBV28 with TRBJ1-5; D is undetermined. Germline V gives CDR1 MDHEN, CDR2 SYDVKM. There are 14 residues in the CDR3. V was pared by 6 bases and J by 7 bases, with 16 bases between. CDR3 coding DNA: TGTGCCAGCAGGGGGATAGGGCGGGGACAGCCCCAGCATTTT. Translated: CASRGIGRGQPQHF.

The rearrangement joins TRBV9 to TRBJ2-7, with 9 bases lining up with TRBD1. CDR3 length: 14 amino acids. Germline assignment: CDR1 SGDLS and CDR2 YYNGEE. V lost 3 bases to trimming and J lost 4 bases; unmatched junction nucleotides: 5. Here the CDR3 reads CASSAGTGWYEQYF. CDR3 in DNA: TGTGCCAGCAGCGCCGGGACAGGGTGGTACGAGCAGTACTTC.

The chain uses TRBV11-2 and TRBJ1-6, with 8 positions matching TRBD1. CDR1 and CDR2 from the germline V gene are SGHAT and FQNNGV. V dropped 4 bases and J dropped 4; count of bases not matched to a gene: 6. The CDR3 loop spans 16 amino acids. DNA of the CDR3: TGTGCCAGCAGCTGGGATGGGACAGGTTATAATTCACCCCTCCACTTT. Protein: CASSWDGTGYNSPLHF.

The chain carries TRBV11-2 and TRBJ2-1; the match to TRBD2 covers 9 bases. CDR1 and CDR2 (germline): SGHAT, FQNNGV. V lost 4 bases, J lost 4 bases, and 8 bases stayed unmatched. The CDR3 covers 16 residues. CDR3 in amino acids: CASSSGLAVGYNEQFF. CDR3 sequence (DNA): TGTGCCAGCAGCTCGGGACTAGCTGTTGGATACAATGAGCAGTTCTTC.

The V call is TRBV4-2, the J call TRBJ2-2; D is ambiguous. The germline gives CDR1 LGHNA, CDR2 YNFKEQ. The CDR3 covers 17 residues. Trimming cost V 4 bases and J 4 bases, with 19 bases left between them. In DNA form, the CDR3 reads TGTGCCAGCAGCCTCCTCCCGCCAAGCGCGGTCACCGGGGAGCTGTTTTTT. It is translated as CASSLLPPSAVTGELFF.

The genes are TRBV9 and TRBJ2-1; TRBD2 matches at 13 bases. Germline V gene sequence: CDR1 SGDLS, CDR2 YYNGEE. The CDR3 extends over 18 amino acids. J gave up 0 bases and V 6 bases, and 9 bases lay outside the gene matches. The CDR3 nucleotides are TGTGCCAGCACACGTAAGGGGACTAGCGGGATCTCCTACAATGAGCAGTTCTTC. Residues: CASTRKGTSGISYNEQFF.

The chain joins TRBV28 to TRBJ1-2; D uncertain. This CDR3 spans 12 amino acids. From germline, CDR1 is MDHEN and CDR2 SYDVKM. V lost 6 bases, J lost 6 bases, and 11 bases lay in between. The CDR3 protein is CASRPDYHGYTF. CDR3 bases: TGTGCCAGCAGGCCAGATTATCATGGCTACACCTTC.

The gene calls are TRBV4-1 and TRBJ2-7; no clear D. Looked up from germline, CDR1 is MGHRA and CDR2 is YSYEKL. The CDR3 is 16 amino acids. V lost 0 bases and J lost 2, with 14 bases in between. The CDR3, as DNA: TGCGCCAGCAGCCAAGATTTCCCGGGTTCACCCTACGAGCAGTACTTC. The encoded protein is CASSQDFPGSPYEQYF.

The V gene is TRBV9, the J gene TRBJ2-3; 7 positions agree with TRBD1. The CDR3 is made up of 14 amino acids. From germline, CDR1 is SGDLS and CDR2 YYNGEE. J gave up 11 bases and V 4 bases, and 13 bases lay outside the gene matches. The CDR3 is CASSPQPWTGRQYF. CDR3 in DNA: TGTGCCAGCAGCCCCCAGCCCTGGACAGGCAGGCAGTATTTT.

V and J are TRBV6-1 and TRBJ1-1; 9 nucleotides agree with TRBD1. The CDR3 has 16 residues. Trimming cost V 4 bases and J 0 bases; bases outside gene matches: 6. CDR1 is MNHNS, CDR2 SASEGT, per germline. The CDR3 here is CASSAAGQGLNTEAFF. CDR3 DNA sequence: TGTGCCAGCAGTGCGGCGGGACAGGGCTTGAACACTGAAGCTTTCTTT.

CDR3 in DNA: TGTGCCAGCAGCCGACAGCCTAACTATGGCTACACCTTC. Amino acid sequence: CASSRQPNYGYTF. The V gene is TRBV5-6, the J gene TRBJ1-2; D may be TRBD1 (5 bases). The CDR3 is 13 amino acids. CDR1 SGHDT and CDR2 YYEEEE come from the germline V gene. V lost 4 bases and J 0 bases, leaving 7 bases between the germline ends.

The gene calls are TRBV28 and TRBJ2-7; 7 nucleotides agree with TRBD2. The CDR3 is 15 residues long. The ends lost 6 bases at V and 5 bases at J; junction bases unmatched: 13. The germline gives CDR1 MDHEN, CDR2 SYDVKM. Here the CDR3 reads CASRRTTSRIHEQYF. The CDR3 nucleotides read TGTGCCAGCAGAAGAACGACTAGCCGTATCCACGAGCAGTACTTC.

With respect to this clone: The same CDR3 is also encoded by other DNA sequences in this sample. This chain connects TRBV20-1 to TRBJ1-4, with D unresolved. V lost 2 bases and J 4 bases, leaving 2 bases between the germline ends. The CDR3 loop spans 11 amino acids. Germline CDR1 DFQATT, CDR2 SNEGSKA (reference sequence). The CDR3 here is CSARRNEKLFF. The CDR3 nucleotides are TGCAGTGCTAGACGTAATGAAAAACTGTTTTTT.

The CDR3 region has the DNA TGTGCCAGCAGTGCTGACAGGAGAACTGGAAACACCATATATTTT. Amino acids: CASSADRRTGNTIYF. V usage is TRBV2 and J usage is TRBJ1-3; maybe TRBD1 (6 bases). The CDR3 loop spans 15 amino acids. V gave up 4 bases and J gave up 2 bases, with 12 bases separating them. The germline gives CDR1 SNHLY, CDR2 FYNNEI. Combining the CDR3 with reference TRBV2 and TRBJ1-3 gives the whole variable domain EPEVTQTPSHQVTQMGQEVILRCVPISNHLYFYWYRQILGQKVEFLVSFYNNEISEKSEIFDDQFSVERPDGSNFTLKIRSTKLEDSAMYFCASSADRRTGNTIYFGEGSWLTVV.

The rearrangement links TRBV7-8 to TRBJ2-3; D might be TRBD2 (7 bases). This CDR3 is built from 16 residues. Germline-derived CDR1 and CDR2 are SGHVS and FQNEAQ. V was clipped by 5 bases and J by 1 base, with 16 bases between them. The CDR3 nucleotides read TGTGCCAGCAGCCCAGGGGCGGGGAGGGGCACAGATACGCAGTATTTT. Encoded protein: CASSPGAGRGTDTQYF. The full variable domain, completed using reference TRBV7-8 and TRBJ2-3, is GAGVSQSPRYKVAKRGQDVALRCDPISGHVSLFWYQQALGQGPEFLTYFQNEAQLDKSGLPSDRFFAERPEGSVSTLKIQRTQQEDSAVYLCASSPGAGRGTDTQYFGPGTRLTVL.

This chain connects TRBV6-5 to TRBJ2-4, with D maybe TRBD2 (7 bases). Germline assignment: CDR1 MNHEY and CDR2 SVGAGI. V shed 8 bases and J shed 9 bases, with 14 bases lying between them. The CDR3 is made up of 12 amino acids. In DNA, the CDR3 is TGTGCCAGCGGGGGGGGGCTGGGCATTCAGTACTTC. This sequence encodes CASGGGLGIQYF.

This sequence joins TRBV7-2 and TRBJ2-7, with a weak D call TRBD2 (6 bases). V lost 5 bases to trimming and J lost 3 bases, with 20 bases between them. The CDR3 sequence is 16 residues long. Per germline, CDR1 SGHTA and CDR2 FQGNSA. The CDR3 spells CASSPSLSAGNYEQYF. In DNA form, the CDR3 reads TGTGCCAGCAGCCCTTCCTTGTCCGCGGGGAACTACGAGCAGTACTTC.

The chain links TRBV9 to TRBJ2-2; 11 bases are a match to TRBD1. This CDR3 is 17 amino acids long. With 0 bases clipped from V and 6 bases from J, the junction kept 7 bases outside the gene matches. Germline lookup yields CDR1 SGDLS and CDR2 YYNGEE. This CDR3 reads CASSVVSGQGAPGELFF. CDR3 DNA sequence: TGTGCCAGCAGCGTAGTCTCCGGACAGGGGGCGCCCGGGGAGCTGTTTTTT. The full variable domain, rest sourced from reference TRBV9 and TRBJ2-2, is DSGVTQTPKHLITATGQRVTLRCSPRSGDLSVYWYQQSLDQGLQFLIQYYNGEERAKGNILERFSAQQFPDLHSELNLSSLELGDSALYFCASSVVSGQGAPGELFFGEGSRLTVL.

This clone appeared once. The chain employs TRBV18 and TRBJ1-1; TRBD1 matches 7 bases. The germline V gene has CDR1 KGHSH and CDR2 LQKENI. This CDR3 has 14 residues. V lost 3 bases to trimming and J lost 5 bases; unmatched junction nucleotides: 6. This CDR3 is CASSPDRSGTEAFF. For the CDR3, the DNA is TGTGCCAGCTCACCGGACAGGTCGGGGACTGAAGCTTTCTTT. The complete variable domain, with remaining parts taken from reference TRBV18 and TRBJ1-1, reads NAGVMQNPRHLVRRRGQEARLRCSPMKGHSHVYWYRQLPEEGLKFMVYLQKENIIDESGMPKERFSAEFPKEGPSILRIQQVVRGDSAAYFCASSPDRSGTEAFFGQGTRLTVV.

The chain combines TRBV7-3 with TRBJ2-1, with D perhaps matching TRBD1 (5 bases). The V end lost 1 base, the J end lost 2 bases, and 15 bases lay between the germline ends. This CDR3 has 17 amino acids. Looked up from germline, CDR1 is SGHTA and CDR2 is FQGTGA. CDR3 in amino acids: CASSLKDGAGPYNEQFF. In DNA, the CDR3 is TGTGCCAGCAGCTTAAAAGATGGGGCCGGGCCCTACAATGAGCAGTTCTTC.

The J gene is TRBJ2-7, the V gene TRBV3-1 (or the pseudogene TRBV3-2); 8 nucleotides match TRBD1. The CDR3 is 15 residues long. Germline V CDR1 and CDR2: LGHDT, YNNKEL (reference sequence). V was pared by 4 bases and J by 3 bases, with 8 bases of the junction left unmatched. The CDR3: CASSLTGEAYYEQYF. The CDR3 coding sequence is TGTGCCAGCAGCCTGACAGGGGAGGCCTACTACGAGCAGTACTTC.

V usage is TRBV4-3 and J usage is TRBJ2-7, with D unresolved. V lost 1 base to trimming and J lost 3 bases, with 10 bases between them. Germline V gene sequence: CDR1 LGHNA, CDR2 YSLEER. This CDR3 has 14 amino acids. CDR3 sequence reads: CASSQGLQLYEQYF. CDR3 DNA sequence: TGCGCCAGCAGCCAAGGCCTCCAACTCTACGAGCAGTACTTC.

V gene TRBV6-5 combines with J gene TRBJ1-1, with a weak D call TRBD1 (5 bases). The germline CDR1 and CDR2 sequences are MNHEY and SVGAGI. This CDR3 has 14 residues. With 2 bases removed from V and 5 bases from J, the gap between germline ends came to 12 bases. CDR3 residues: CASSYIGAGTEAFF. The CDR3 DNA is TGTGCCAGCAGTTACATAGGGGCTGGGACTGAAGCTTTCTTT.